The rows below give T cell receptor beta chains drawn from one sample of a study of cytomegalovirus exposure and HLA in healthy donors. Generated by immunoSEQ multiplex PCR, the TCRdb table keeps only in-frame clones and is missing some. This table has 110,000 to 150,000 clones, over 60% appearing once. The sequencing sample was made of PBMCs. These receptors were taken from a male donor in good health and CMV-seropositive. Each CDR3 is given without its conserved first and last residue. Each record gives: V gene, CDR3 length, CDR3 protein.

v_call: TRBV9; cdr3_length: 13; cdr3_aa: ASSLQTGWSEKLF
v_call: TRBV2; cdr3_length: 12; cdr3_aa: AGLGTRNQETQY
v_call: TRBV15; cdr3_length: 13; cdr3_aa: ATSRDLTGPYGYT
v_call: TRBV6-5; cdr3_length: 12; cdr3_aa: ASSYGGGDYEQY
v_call: TRBV14; cdr3_length: 14; cdr3_aa: ASSRNPSGSADTQY
v_call: TRBV6-4; cdr3_length: 13; cdr3_aa: ASRGTGGLGFGYT
v_call: TRBV7-6; cdr3_length: 13; cdr3_aa: ASSFGTGISYEQY
v_call: TRBV14; cdr3_length: 11; cdr3_aa: ASSPTSRGTQY
v_call: TRBV5-1; cdr3_length: 13; cdr3_aa: ASSLVPQGNDEQY
v_call: TRBV5-1; cdr3_length: 13; cdr3_aa: ASRLSGRVYNEQF
v_call: TRBV9; cdr3_length: 13; cdr3_aa: ASSRGGGASYEQY
v_call: TRBV4-2; cdr3_length: 12; cdr3_aa: ASSQDPRDNEQF
v_call: TRBV10-2; cdr3_length: 13; cdr3_aa: ASRETSGGIYEQY
v_call: TRBV14; cdr3_length: 17; cdr3_aa: ASSLGAGGLDPQLYEQY
v_call: TRBV13; cdr3_length: 14; cdr3_aa: ASSSGLAGTQYEQY
v_call: TRBV27; cdr3_length: 12; cdr3_aa: ASSLGSGNQPQH
v_call: TRBV10-3; cdr3_length: 17; cdr3_aa: AISETGQGLGKNTGELF
v_call: TRBV5-6; cdr3_length: 13; cdr3_aa: ASSLFWQGDEKLF
v_call: TRBV6-6; cdr3_length: 10; cdr3_aa: ASSPRNSPLH
v_call: TRBV27; cdr3_length: 13; cdr3_aa: ASRAGTAFNQPQH
v_call: TRBV19; cdr3_length: 10; cdr3_aa: ASSITGSEQY
v_call: TRBV6-5; cdr3_length: 10; cdr3_aa: ASRTPGYEQY
v_call: TRBV4-2; cdr3_length: 18; cdr3_aa: ASSQEGPGLAGESSYEQY
v_call: TRBV19; cdr3_length: 14; cdr3_aa: ASSISGLAGSREQF
v_call: TRBV4-1; cdr3_length: 15; cdr3_aa: ASSQDNLAGTYNEQF
v_call: TRBV5-4; cdr3_length: 12; cdr3_aa: ASSLGQGANTIY
v_call: TRBV5-3; cdr3_length: 9; cdr3_aa: ARSSQGELF
v_call: TRBV9; cdr3_length: 11; cdr3_aa: ASSVDGDYEQY
v_call: TRBV9; cdr3_length: 15; cdr3_aa: ASSVGPLRVLSEKLF
v_call: TRBV4-1; cdr3_length: 13; cdr3_aa: ASSQGRSSSYEQY
v_call: TRBV6-5; cdr3_length: 13; cdr3_aa: ASSAGTGEIQPQH
v_call: TRBV27; cdr3_length: 11; cdr3_aa: ASTGTGYSPLH
v_call: TRBV27; cdr3_length: 12; cdr3_aa: ASSLPGGVAEAF
v_call: TRBV7-7; cdr3_length: 11; cdr3_aa: ASSFRRAGELF
v_call: TRBV28; cdr3_length: 13; cdr3_aa: ASSRSGAPNEKLF
v_call: TRBV5-1; cdr3_length: 13; cdr3_aa: ASSFNQRDQETQY
v_call: TRBV5-5; cdr3_length: 13; cdr3_aa: ASSLASTGTNEAF
v_call: TRBV5-1; cdr3_length: 11; cdr3_aa: ASSLEAGQKQF
v_call: TRBV6-1; cdr3_length: 13; cdr3_aa: ASIRGGVGGTEAF
v_call: TRBV6-1; cdr3_length: 15; cdr3_aa: ASSEGVQGPFNYGYT
v_call: TRBV9; cdr3_length: 13; cdr3_aa: ASSVGGGGGNTIY
v_call: TRBV18; cdr3_length: 16; cdr3_aa: ASSLAAGALSGANVLT
v_call: TRBV5-1; cdr3_length: 13; cdr3_aa: ASSLVQGTRETQY
v_call: TRBV29-1; cdr3_length: 14; cdr3_aa: SVDSPAQGVYTEAF
v_call: TRBV11-3; cdr3_length: 13; cdr3_aa: ASSNPGQGEDEQY
v_call: TRBV23-1; cdr3_length: 14; cdr3_aa: AISTTGGRTNEKLF
v_call: TRBV4-3; cdr3_length: 14; cdr3_aa: ASSQVGTGNTGELF